This T cell receptor beta chain was profiled in a study of vaccination and CD4 T cells after COVID-19. V lost 3 bases and J lost 2, with 14 bases in between. The CDR3 has 16 residues. CDR1 and CDR2 from the germline V gene are SGHAT and FQNNGV. Indicated treatment: roughly 11-day PBMC culture with coronavirus spike peptide pools or control peptides (ViraFEST assay). Oncomine TCR Beta short-read sequencing was applied to DNA from cultured CD4+ T cells. TCRdb reprocessed the PCR reads via MiXCR and lists one record per CDR3 protein. This sample has 15,000 to 20,000 distinct CDR3 sequences, with approximately 31% found just once. On this clonotype: Antigen specificity is unknown.

Study-wide findings and caveats: Convalescent participants were relatively few, and none had early post-infection timepoints studied.

The clonotype comes from a human donor with COVID-19. The specimen was cultured CD4+ T cells from blood. This chain links TRBV11-2 with TRBJ2-1, with D possibly TRBD2 on 7 matching bases. CDR3: CASSLVGGPTYNEQFF. DNA for the CDR3: TGTGCCAGCAGCTTGGTCGGGGGGCCTACCTACAATGAGCAGTTCTTC.